This TCR beta chain was recorded in a study of blood T cell repertoires in COVID-19. Germline CDR1 is LNHDA and CDR2 is SQIVND (reference sequence). The germline V and J ends were trimmed by 7 bases and 0 bases, with 13 bases remaining between them. This CDR3 is built from 15 residues. Libraries were prepared by immunoSEQ multiplex PCR; TCRdb keeps only in-frame clonotypes and omits some of them. This repertoire shows about 12,000 clones, about nine tenths found once; its top ten account for around 30%. This rearrangement joins TRBV19 to TRBJ1-3, with D possibly being TRBD1 (5 bases). The source material was peripheral blood. This receptor was taken from a woman aged 70-85 years with active COVID-19. CDR3 bases: TGTGCCAGTACCCTGGGGCTCCTCTCTGGAAACACCATATATTTT. It codes for CASTLGLLSGNTIYF.